These 13 T cell receptor beta chains came from one sample sequenced in a study of cytomegalovirus exposure and HLA in healthy donors (dated by TCRdb to the late 2010s). Library construction relied on the immunoSEQ multiplex PCR assay. The multiplex PCR relied on a mix of 60 forward primers for TCR Vbeta segments and 13 reverse primers for TCR Jbeta segments. Not all clones reach the TCRdb copy of this immuneACCESS table, which keeps in-frame sequences only. Checked studies attribute under half of the gap to unresolved V genes and leave the rest unexplained. In this sample the table shows around 130,000 clones, less than 85% of which occur a single time. The ten biggest clones cover around 3% of the sample. Material: PBMCs. The receptors were sampled from a male donor in good health and CMV-seronegative.

The CDR3 loop is CASSLTLKRGLDEQYF. The CDR3 DNA follows: TGTGCCAGCAGCCTAACTCTAAAGCGGGGGCTCGACGAGCAGTACTTC. The V call is TRBV7-9, the J call TRBJ2-7, with 8 positions matching TRBD2. Germline CDR1 reads SEHNR; CDR2 reads FQNEAQ (reference sequence). V was clipped by 5 bases and J by 5 bases; unmatched bases: 14. This CDR3 has 16 residues.

This chain connects TRBV5-1 to TRBJ1-2; the match to TRBD1 covers 9 bases. The CDR3 length is 15 residues. V lost 3 bases to trimming and J lost 4 bases; unmatched junction nucleotides: 7. Germline V gives CDR1 SGHRS, CDR2 YFSETQ. Here the CDR3 reads CASSSRDRESYGYTF. The CDR3 coding sequence is TGCGCCAGCAGCTCTCGGGACAGGGAGAGCTATGGCTACACCTTC.

The chain links TRBV19 to TRBJ2-1; D gene uncertain. The ends were cut back, 4 bases at V and 6 bases at J, with 7 bases in the middle. Germline-derived CDR1 and CDR2 are LNHDA and SQIVND (reference sequence). The CDR3 sequence is 12 residues long. The CDR3, as DNA: TGTGCCAGTAGTAGGCAATCCAATGAGCAGTTCTTC. It translates to CASSRQSNEQFF. The full variable domain, rest sourced from reference TRBV19 and TRBJ2-1, is DGGITQSPKYLFRKEGQNVTLSCEQNLNHDAMYWYRQDPGQGLRLIYYSQIVNDFQKGDIAEGYSVSREKKESFPLTVTSAQKNPTAFYLCASSRQSNEQFFGPGTRLTVL.

This clone occurred once. The chain is built from TRBV6-5 and TRBJ2-2, with 11 bases fitting TRBD1. This CDR3 spans 15 amino acids. The V gene end was trimmed by 9 bases and the J gene end by 4 bases; junction bases not matched to a gene: 7. The germline gives CDR1 MNHEY, CDR2 SVGAGI. Here the CDR3 reads CASRGQGAVTGELFF. The CDR3 nucleotides read TGTGCCAGTAGAGGACAGGGGGCTGTCACCGGGGAGCTGTTTTTT.

This sequence joins TRBV27 and TRBJ2-1; TRBD2 matches at 8 bases. V lost 10 bases and J lost 3; bases outside the gene matches: 11. The CDR3 extends over 15 amino acids. Germline V gene data show CDR1 as MNHEY and CDR2 as SMNVEV (reference sequence). This CDR3 reads CATSQSGSLYNEQFF. The CDR3 nucleotides read TGTGCCACCTCCCAAAGCGGGAGTCTCTACAATGAGCAGTTCTTC.

This chain joins TRBV7-2 and TRBJ1-3; maybe TRBD1 (6 bases). Trimming pared 5 bases from V and 1 base from J, leaving 21 bases between. Germline V gives CDR1 SGHTA, CDR2 FQGNSA. The CDR3 sequence is 18 residues long. The chain's CDR3 is CASSRSPDGTLSGNTIYF. CDR3 nucleotide sequence: TGTGCCAGCAGCCGGTCCCCTGACGGGACACTTTCTGGAAACACCATATATTTT. Full variable domain (outside the CDR3, taken from reference TRBV7-2 and TRBJ1-3): GAGVSQSPSNKVTEKGKDVELRCDPISGHTALYWYRQSLGQGLEFLIYFQGNSAPDKSGLPSDRFSAERTGGSVSTLTIQRTQQEDSAVYLCASSRSPDGTLSGNTIYFGEGSWLTVV.

This clone occurred a few times. The gene calls are TRBV4-1 and TRBJ2-1, with TRBD1 matching over 8 bases. The V and J ends lost 4 bases and 7 bases, in that order; junction bases with no gene match: 21. Per the germline V gene, CDR1 is MGHRA and CDR2 is YSYEKL. The CDR3 contains 19 residues. The CDR3 DNA reads TGCGCCAGCAGCCTAAAAATTGCAACAGACAGGGGTCTGGGGAATGAGCAGTTCTTC. Amino acid sequence: CASSLKIATDRGLGNEQFF.

The chain combines TRBV4-3 with TRBJ2-2; D is undetermined. The length of the CDR3 is 14 residues. V lost 0 bases to trimming and J lost 7 bases, with 9 bases between them. CDR1 LGHNA and CDR2 YSLEER come from the germline V gene. DNA of the CDR3: TGCGCCAGCAGCCAAGACGTCTCGTACGGGGAGCTGTTTTTT. Translated: CASSQDVSYGELFF.

This clone appeared once. For the CDR3, the DNA is TGTGCCAGCAGCTCAAGACTAGCGGGAGATGGCGAGCAGTACTTC. Translating gives CASSSRLAGDGEQYF. The genes are TRBV7-9 and TRBJ2-7, with TRBD2 identical over 12 bases. V trimming: 4 bases; J trimming: 6 bases; junction bases outside the gene matches: 7. The CDR3 spans 15 residues. Germline V gene data show CDR1 as SEHNR and CDR2 as FQNEAQ (reference sequence).

There are a few counts of this clone. V and J are TRBV5-8 and TRBJ2-5; tentative D call: TRBD1 (6 bases). Trimming took 4 bases from V and 5 from J, leaving 15 bases between them. This CDR3 has 14 amino acids. CDR1 SGHTS and CDR2 YDEGEE come from the germline V gene. Here the CDR3 reads CASSATQGRETQYF. For the CDR3, the DNA is TGTGCCAGCAGCGCGACACAGGGTCGGGAGACCCAGTACTTC.

The chain employs TRBV18 and TRBJ1-1; D not certain. Looked up from germline, CDR1 is KGHSH and CDR2 is LQKENI. V dropped 6 bases and J dropped 3 bases, with 8 bases sitting between them. The CDR3 is 12 residues long. This CDR3 reads CASSFGDTEAFF. CDR3 in DNA: TGTGCCAGCTCTTTCGGGGACACTGAAGCTTTCTTT.

This clone has more than one count but fewer than ten. The rearrangement links TRBV9 to TRBJ2-1; TRBD2 aligns across 8 bases. The CDR3 has 15 amino acids. V shed 4 bases, J shed 5 bases, and the junction held 8 bases outside the gene matches. Germline V CDR1 and CDR2: SGDLS, YYNGEE. The CDR3 here is CASSLRLAQNNEQFF. In nucleotides, the CDR3 is TGTGCCAGCAGCCTTCGACTAGCGCAAAACAATGAGCAGTTCTTC.

The V gene is TRBV18, the J gene TRBJ1-3; TRBD1 might be the D (5 bases). V lost 6 bases and J lost 0, with 12 bases in between. The CDR3 is made up of 15 amino acids. Germline CDR1 KGHSH, CDR2 LQKENI. The CDR3 region is CASSTTEFSGNTIYF. The CDR3 nucleotides read TGTGCCAGCTCTACGACAGAATTCTCTGGAAACACCATATATTTT.